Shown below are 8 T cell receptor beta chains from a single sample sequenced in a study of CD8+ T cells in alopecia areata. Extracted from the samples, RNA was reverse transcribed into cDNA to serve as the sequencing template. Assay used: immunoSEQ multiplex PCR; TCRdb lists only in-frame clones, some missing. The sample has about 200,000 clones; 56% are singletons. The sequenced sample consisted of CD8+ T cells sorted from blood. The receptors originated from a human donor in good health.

The CDR3 region is CASSLDRGSYEQYF. CDR3 DNA: TGCGCCAGCAGCTTGGACAGGGGATCCTACGAGCAGTACTTC. J is TRBJ2-7 and V is TRBV5-1; 7 positions agree with TRBD1. V was clipped by 0 bases and J by 1 base; unmatched bases: 1. The CDR3 contains 14 residues. The germline gives CDR1 SGHRS, CDR2 YFSETQ.

The CDR3 DNA follows: TGTGCCAGCAGCCCTTGGAGATCGGAAGAGACCCAGTACTTC. Protein: CASSPWRSEETQYF. This chain connects TRBV13 to TRBJ2-5; D unresolved. Trimming removed 5 bases at V and 3 bases at J, with 13 bases between. Germline V gives CDR1 PRHDT, CDR2 FYEKMQ (reference sequence). The CDR3 runs 14 residues.

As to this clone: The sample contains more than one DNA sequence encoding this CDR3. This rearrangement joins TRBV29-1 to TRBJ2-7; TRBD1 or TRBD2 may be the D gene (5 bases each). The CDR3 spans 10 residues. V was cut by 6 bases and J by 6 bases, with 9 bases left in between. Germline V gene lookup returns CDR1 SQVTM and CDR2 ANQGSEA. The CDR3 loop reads CSVGDGEQYF. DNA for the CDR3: TGCAGCGTCGGGGACGGCGAGCAGTACTTC.

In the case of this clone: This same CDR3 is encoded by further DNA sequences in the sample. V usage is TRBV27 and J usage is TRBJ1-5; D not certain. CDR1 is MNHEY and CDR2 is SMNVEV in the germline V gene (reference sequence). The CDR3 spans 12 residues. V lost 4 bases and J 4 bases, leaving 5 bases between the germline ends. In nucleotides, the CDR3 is TGTGCCAGCAGTTCCGGGAATCAGCCCCAGCATTTT. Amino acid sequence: CASSSGNQPQHF.

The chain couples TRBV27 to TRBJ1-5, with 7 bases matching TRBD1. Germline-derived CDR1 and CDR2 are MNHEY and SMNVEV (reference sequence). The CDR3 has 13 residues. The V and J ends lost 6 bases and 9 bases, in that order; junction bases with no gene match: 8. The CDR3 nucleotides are TGTGCCAGCAGGGCAGGGGGGGGCGGGCCCCAGCATTTT. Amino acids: CASRAGGGGPQHF.

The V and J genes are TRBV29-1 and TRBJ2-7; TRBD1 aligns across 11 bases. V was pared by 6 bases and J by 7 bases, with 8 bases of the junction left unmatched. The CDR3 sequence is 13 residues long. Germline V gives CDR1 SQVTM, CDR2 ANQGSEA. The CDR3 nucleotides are TGCAGCGTCATAAGGGGGACAGGGGGTGAGCAGTACTTC. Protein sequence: CSVIRGTGGEQYF.

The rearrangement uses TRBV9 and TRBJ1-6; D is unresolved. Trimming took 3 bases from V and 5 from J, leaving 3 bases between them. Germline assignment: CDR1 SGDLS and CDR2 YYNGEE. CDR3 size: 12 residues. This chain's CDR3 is CASSDNNSPLHF. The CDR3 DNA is TGTGCCAGCAGCGACAATAATTCACCCCTCCACTTT. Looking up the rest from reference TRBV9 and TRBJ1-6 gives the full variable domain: DSGVTQTPKHLITATGQRVTLRCSPRSGDLSVYWYQQSLDQGLQFLIQYYNGEERAKGNILERFSAQQFPDLHSELNLSSLELGDSALYFCASSDNNSPLHFGNGTRLTVT.

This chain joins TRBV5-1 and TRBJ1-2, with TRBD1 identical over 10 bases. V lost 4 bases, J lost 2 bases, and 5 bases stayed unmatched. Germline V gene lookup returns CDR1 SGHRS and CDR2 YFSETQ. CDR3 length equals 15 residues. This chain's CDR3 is CASSAKGQGNYGYTF. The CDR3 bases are TGCGCCAGCAGCGCCAAGGGACAGGGGAACTATGGCTACACCTTC.